This TCR beta chain was sequenced during a study of CD8+ T cells in alopecia areata. Points from the study as a whole: Compared with normal scalp, lesional scalp had higher clonality and more expanded CD8+ clones.

V lost 1 base, J lost 1 base, and 6 bases stayed unmatched. Looked up from germline, CDR1 is MGHRA and CDR2 is YSYEKL. CDR3 length: 16 residues. A remark on this clone: Its cognate antigen is unknown.

Extracted RNA was reverse transcribed into cDNA, the sequencing template. Measured with immunoSEQ multiplex PCR; TCRdb has only the in-frame clones, and not every one. The sample lists some 200,000 clones, approximately 53% occurring once. V and J are TRBV4-1 and TRBJ1-1; 7 bases fit TRBD1. The receptor's source is a human donor in good health. The sequencing input was CD8+ T cells sorted from blood. The CDR3 bases are TGCGCCAGCAGCCAAGGAGACAGGGTCGAGAACACTGAAGCTTTCTTT. It codes for CASSQGDRVENTEAFF.